The entry that follows covers one TCR beta chain sequence. This sample stems from a study of T-cell memory formation after mild COVID-19. The junction had 2 bases not matched to a gene; V was cut back by 0 bases and J by 1 base. The CDR3 is made up of 15 amino acids. Germline V gives CDR1 MNHEY, CDR2 SVGEGT. TCRdb analysed the 5' RACE reads with MiXCR anew, one entry per CDR3 protein. The table shows 200,000 to 300,000 distinct CDR3 sequences, with roughly a sixth occurring only once. The sequence came from a man younger than 35 who had mild COVID-19 (a few samples of this study predate the infection). Cell type and time point are not known. The chain has TRBV6-2 or TRBV6-3 and TRBJ1-1; 7 bases fit TRBD1. The sequencing sample was made of PBMCs or a T cell subset sorted from them (not recorded which). The CDR3 here is CASSYSGQRNTEAFF. CDR3 bases: TGTGCCAGCAGTTACTCGGGACAGAGGAACACTGAAGCTTTCTTT.